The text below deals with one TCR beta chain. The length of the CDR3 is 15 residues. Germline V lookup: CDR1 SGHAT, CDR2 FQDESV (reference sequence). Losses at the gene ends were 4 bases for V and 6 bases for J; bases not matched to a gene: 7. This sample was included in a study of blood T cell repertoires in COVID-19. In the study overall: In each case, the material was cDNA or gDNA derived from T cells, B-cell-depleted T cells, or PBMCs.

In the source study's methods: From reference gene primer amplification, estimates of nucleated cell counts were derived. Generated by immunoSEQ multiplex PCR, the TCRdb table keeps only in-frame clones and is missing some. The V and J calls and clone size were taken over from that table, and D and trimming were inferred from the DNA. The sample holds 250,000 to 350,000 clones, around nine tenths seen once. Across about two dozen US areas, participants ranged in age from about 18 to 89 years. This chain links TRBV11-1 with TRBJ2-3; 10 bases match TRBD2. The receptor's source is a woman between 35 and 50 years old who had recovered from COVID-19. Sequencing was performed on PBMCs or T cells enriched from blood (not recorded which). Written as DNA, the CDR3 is TGTGCCAGCAGCTCGGCTAGCGGGAGTGGGGATACGCAGTATTTT. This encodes CASSSASGSGDTQYF.